The clone carrying this TCR beta chain has at least ten counts. What it binds is not known. The data were obtained in a study of regulatory T cells in long-lasting Graves disease. Time point denoted: newly diagnosed GD, antithyroid drugs for less than 3 months. Extracted RNA from PBMCs served as the source of the TCR library. Arm-PCR of CDR3 regions with iRepertoire HTBI primers generated TCR beta libraries. TCRdb used MiXCR to reprocess the multiplex PCR reads, holding one entry per CDR3 protein. Of about 560,000 distinct CDR3 sequences detected, about 15% appear once; the ten largest clones hold around 11%. From germline, CDR1 is SGHTA and CDR2 FQGTGA. The CDR3 is made up of 16 amino acids. Germline trimming cut 1 base from V and 7 bases from J; bases unmatched to any gene: 6. General study points: The sample size was small, and this may have reduced accuracy. Persistent disease preferred TRBV28, TRBJ1-2 and TRBJ2-5; new disease, TRBV20-1 and TRBJ2-1.

A further study also used this sample, focusing on T cells in Graves' hyperthyroidism and ophthalmopathy. As reported in that work: The primer set for the first-round RT-PCR of the TCR CDR3 was HTBI. Blood also contained most expanded thyroid clonotypes above 0.001.

J is TRBJ2-1 and V is TRBV7-3; TRBD2 matches at 11 bases. This clonotype was obtained from a man in his late teens or twenties with Graves disease. This specimen was peripheral blood mononuclear cells (PBMCs), taken at new diagnosis, from a patient treated with antithyroid drugs. The DNA of the CDR3 is TGTGCCAGCAGCTTAAATAGCGGGAGGGCCGAAAATGAGCAGTTCTTC. Translation: CASSLNSGRAENEQFF.